These T cell receptor beta chains were read from a single sample in a study of T cells in Graves' hyperthyroidism and ophthalmopathy. In TCRdb, the multiplex PCR reads were re-called with MiXCR into one record per CDR3 protein. Among about 560,000 distinct CDR3 sequences listed, around 17% were seen once. Sequencing was performed on blood. All receptors come from a woman younger than 35 with Graves' hyperthyroidism. CDR3s include the opening cysteine and the closing phenylalanine or tryptophan. Each record gives: clone size, J gene, D gene, V gene, CDR3 DNA, CDR3 protein. The D gene is left open where the match is weak. Clone size is given for some rows only: seen once, a few or many times, or a class if the clone is expanded.

clone_size: many
j_call: TRBJ1-2
d_call: TRBD1
v_call: TRBV12-3/TRBV12-4
cdr3_nt: TGTGCCAGCAGTTTAGCAGCGACAGGGGGCAGGGGCTACACCTTC
cdr3_aa: CASSLAATGGRGYTF

clone_size: many
j_call: TRBJ2-1
d_call: NA
v_call: TRBV12-3/TRBV12-4
cdr3_nt: TGTGCCAGCAGTTTAAGGGACCTTAGCCGGAGCTCCTACAATGAGCAGTTCTTC
cdr3_aa: CASSLRDLSRSSYNEQFF

clone_size: many
j_call: TRBJ2-7
d_call: NA
v_call: TRBV27
cdr3_nt: TGTGCCAGCAGCTCAGCGGCCCCTAATAACGAGCAGTACTTC
cdr3_aa: CASSSAAPNNEQYF

clone_size: many
j_call: TRBJ2-7
d_call: TRBD1
v_call: TRBV28
cdr3_nt: TGTGCCAGCAGGACAGGGGGCCGGAACGAGCAGTACTTC
cdr3_aa: CASRTGGRNEQYF

clone_size: many
j_call: TRBJ2-2
d_call: NA
v_call: TRBV2
cdr3_nt: TGTGCCAGCAGGATTAGTAGCGGGAACACCGGGGAGCTGTTTTTT
cdr3_aa: CASRISSGNTGELFF

clone_size: few
j_call: TRBJ2-1
d_call: TRBD2
v_call: TRBV4-2
cdr3_nt: TGTGCCAGCAGCCAAGAGCTAGCGGGAGTTAATGAGCAGTTCTTC
cdr3_aa: CASSQELAGVNEQFF

clone_size: many
j_call: TRBJ2-7
d_call: TRBD2
v_call: TRBV5-1
cdr3_nt: TGCGCCAGCACCGGGGGGGTGACCTACGAGCAGTACTTC
cdr3_aa: CASTGGVTYEQYF

clone_size: NA
j_call: TRBJ2-2
d_call: TRBD1
v_call: TRBV7-6
cdr3_nt: TGTGCCAGCAGGCAGGGGGAGACCGGGGAGCTGTTTTTT
cdr3_aa: CASRQGETGELFF

clone_size: NA
j_call: TRBJ2-1
d_call: NA
v_call: TRBV5-1
cdr3_nt: TGCGCCAGCAGCTATGCGAGGGGCTCCTACAATGAGCAGTTCTTC
cdr3_aa: CASSYARGSYNEQFF

clone_size: NA
j_call: TRBJ2-5
d_call: TRBD1
v_call: TRBV24-1
cdr3_nt: TGTGCCACCAGTGATTCACAGGGGTACCAAGAGACCCAGTACTTC
cdr3_aa: CATSDSQGYQETQYF

clone_size: few
j_call: TRBJ2-7
d_call: NA
v_call: TRBV28
cdr3_nt: TGTGCCAGCAGTTTATACTGGGGAGGGGGTTACGAGCAGTACTTC
cdr3_aa: CASSLYWGGGYEQYF

clone_size: few
j_call: TRBJ1-4
d_call: NA
v_call: TRBV12-3/TRBV12-4
cdr3_nt: TGTGCCAGCAGTTTACGGAGAGCAAGTGAAAAACTGTTTTTT
cdr3_aa: CASSLRRASEKLFF

clone_size: many
j_call: TRBJ1-1
d_call: NA
v_call: TRBV12-3/TRBV12-4
cdr3_nt: TGTGCCAGCAGCTACGGCCGGTGGGCTTTCTTT
cdr3_aa: CASSYGRWAFF

clone_size: many
j_call: TRBJ2-1
d_call: NA
v_call: TRBV7-7
cdr3_nt: TGTGCTAGCAGCTTCGGACAGGGAGGGGGCAATGAGCAGTTCTTC
cdr3_aa: CASSFGQGGGNEQFF

clone_size: few
j_call: TRBJ2-7
d_call: TRBD1
v_call: TRBV29-1
cdr3_nt: TGCAGCGTTGAAGATGTCAGGGACAGCTCCTACGAGCAGTACTTC
cdr3_aa: CSVEDVRDSSYEQYF

clone_size: many
j_call: TRBJ2-7
d_call: NA
v_call: TRBV6-6
cdr3_nt: TGTGCCAGCAGTTACTCGAACCTTTCCCCGAGCTCCTACGAGCAGTACTTC
cdr3_aa: CASSYSNLSPSSYEQYF

clone_size: NA
j_call: TRBJ2-7
d_call: NA
v_call: TRBV7-2
cdr3_nt: TGTGCCAGCAGCTTAAGGTCGGGGGCGGCGTACGAGCAGTACTTC
cdr3_aa: CASSLRSGAAYEQYF

clone_size: many
j_call: TRBJ2-5
d_call: NA
v_call: TRBV7-9
cdr3_nt: TGTGCCAGCAGCACCGAAGAGGAGACCCAGTACTTC
cdr3_aa: CASSTEEETQYF

clone_size: few
j_call: TRBJ1-1
d_call: TRBD1
v_call: TRBV28
cdr3_nt: TGTGCCAGCAGTCCCGGGACAGGGGATGAAGCTTTCTTT
cdr3_aa: CASSPGTGDEAFF

clone_size: many
j_call: TRBJ1-2
d_call: NA
v_call: TRBV30
cdr3_nt: TGTGCCTGGAGTGTCGCAGGCTATGGCTACACCTTC
cdr3_aa: CAWSVAGYGYTF

clone_size: few
j_call: TRBJ2-7
d_call: TRBD1
v_call: TRBV6-1
cdr3_nt: TGTGCCAGCAGCTACCCTAAGGGGACAGGGGGCTACGAGCAGTACTTC
cdr3_aa: CASSYPKGTGGYEQYF

clone_size: NA
j_call: TRBJ2-7
d_call: NA
v_call: TRBV7-3
cdr3_nt: TGTGCCAGCAGCTCCCCCCAGCGGACGTACGAGCAGTACTTC
cdr3_aa: CASSSPQRTYEQYF

clone_size: NA
j_call: TRBJ2-5
d_call: NA
v_call: TRBV6-2/TRBV6-3
cdr3_nt: TGTGCCAGCAGACTGCCGGGACTCGCCGAGACCCAGTACTTC
cdr3_aa: CASRLPGLAETQYF

clone_size: many
j_call: TRBJ2-1
d_call: TRBD2
v_call: TRBV20-1
cdr3_nt: TGCAGTGCTAGGGGGGGGGTAGCGCAAGGGGACCATGAGCAGTTCTTC
cdr3_aa: CSARGGVAQGDHEQFF

clone_size: NA
j_call: TRBJ1-2
d_call: TRBD1
v_call: TRBV6-5
cdr3_nt: TGTGCCAGCAGTTACTCGAGGGACAGGAACTATGGCTACACCTTC
cdr3_aa: CASSYSRDRNYGYTF

clone_size: few
j_call: TRBJ2-2
d_call: TRBD1
v_call: TRBV20-1
cdr3_nt: TGCAGTGCTGGGGACAGGGGAAACACCGGGGAGCTGTTTTTT
cdr3_aa: CSAGDRGNTGELFF

clone_size: few
j_call: TRBJ2-5
d_call: NA
v_call: TRBV24-1
cdr3_nt: TGTGCCACCAGTGATTTAGAGGCCCAAGAGACCCAGTACTTC
cdr3_aa: CATSDLEAQETQYF

clone_size: many
j_call: TRBJ1-5
d_call: NA
v_call: TRBV12-3/TRBV12-4
cdr3_nt: TGTGCCAGCAGTTTAGCACAGGGAAGCAATCAGCCCCAGCATTTT
cdr3_aa: CASSLAQGSNQPQHF

clone_size: NA
j_call: TRBJ1-6
d_call: NA
v_call: TRBV11-3
cdr3_nt: TGTGCCAGCAGCTTTGGGAAGTGGTATTCACCCCTCCACTTT
cdr3_aa: CASSFGKWYSPLHF

clone_size: few
j_call: TRBJ1-5
d_call: TRBD1
v_call: TRBV7-8
cdr3_nt: TGTGCCAGCAGCTCGGGACAGGGGAACGATCAGCCCCAGCATTTT
cdr3_aa: CASSSGQGNDQPQHF

clone_size: many
j_call: TRBJ1-4
d_call: TRBD1
v_call: TRBV24-1
cdr3_nt: TGTGCCACCAGTGAAACCGGGACAGGACCGACTAATGAAAAACTGTTTTTT
cdr3_aa: CATSETGTGPTNEKLFF

clone_size: NA
j_call: TRBJ2-7
d_call: TRBD2
v_call: TRBV28
cdr3_nt: TGTGCCAGCAGGGGGACTAGCGAGAGCTCCTACAACGAGCAGTACTTC
cdr3_aa: CASRGTSESSYNEQYF

clone_size: many
j_call: TRBJ2-3
d_call: TRBD2
v_call: TRBV12-3/TRBV12-4
cdr3_nt: TGTGCCAGCAGTACTAGCGGTCGCACAGATACGCAGTATTTT
cdr3_aa: CASSTSGRTDTQYF

clone_size: few
j_call: TRBJ1-5
d_call: TRBD1
v_call: TRBV19
cdr3_nt: TGTGCCAGTAGTATAAGGGGGCTCGGCAATCAGCCCCAGCATTTT
cdr3_aa: CASSIRGLGNQPQHF

clone_size: many
j_call: TRBJ2-1
d_call: NA
v_call: TRBV3-1
cdr3_nt: TGTGCCAGCAGCCGCCCCGCAGGGGCGAACAATGAGCAGTTCTTC
cdr3_aa: CASSRPAGANNEQFF

clone_size: many
j_call: TRBJ2-5
d_call: NA
v_call: TRBV28
cdr3_nt: TGTGCCAGCAGTCGACGACTAGGCCTGTACCAAGAGACCCAGTACTTC
cdr3_aa: CASSRRLGLYQETQYF

clone_size: NA
j_call: TRBJ1-5
d_call: NA
v_call: TRBV4-1
cdr3_nt: TGCGCCAGCCGCGGGGGACATCTAGACAATCAGCCCCAGCATTTT
cdr3_aa: CASRGGHLDNQPQHF

clone_size: many
j_call: TRBJ1-1
d_call: TRBD1
v_call: TRBV29-1
cdr3_nt: TGCAGCGGAGACAGGGTGAGGTATACTGAAGCTTTCTTT
cdr3_aa: CSGDRVRYTEAFF

clone_size: NA
j_call: TRBJ2-3
d_call: NA
v_call: TRBV24-1
cdr3_nt: TGTGCCACCAGTGATTTAAGGGGAGGTACAGATACGCAGTATTTT
cdr3_aa: CATSDLRGGTDTQYF

clone_size: NA
j_call: TRBJ2-7
d_call: TRBD2
v_call: TRBV19
cdr3_nt: TGTGCCAGTAGTAAGACTAGCGTAAGGGACGAGCAGTACTTC
cdr3_aa: CASSKTSVRDEQYF

clone_size: few
j_call: TRBJ1-5
d_call: NA
v_call: TRBV28
cdr3_nt: TGTGCCTCTGGGCAGGGCCATCAGCCCCAGCATTTT
cdr3_aa: CASGQGHQPQHF

clone_size: many
j_call: TRBJ1-2
d_call: NA
v_call: TRBV6-1
cdr3_nt: TGTGCCAGCAGTGGGTTCCAGGGGAACGACTATGGCTACACCTTC
cdr3_aa: CASSGFQGNDYGYTF

clone_size: NA
j_call: TRBJ2-5
d_call: TRBD2
v_call: TRBV9
cdr3_nt: TGTGCCAGCAGCCCAGCGGGGCAGGAGACCCAGTACTTC
cdr3_aa: CASSPAGQETQYF

clone_size: many
j_call: TRBJ1-2
d_call: NA
v_call: TRBV16
cdr3_nt: TGTGCCAGCAGCCACTACAGGGATAACTATGGCTACACCTTC
cdr3_aa: CASSHYRDNYGYTF

clone_size: many
j_call: TRBJ2-7
d_call: NA
v_call: TRBV7-8
cdr3_nt: TGTGCCAGCAGCTTACACAGTGCCTACGAGCAGTACTTC
cdr3_aa: CASSLHSAYEQYF

clone_size: many
j_call: TRBJ2-1
d_call: TRBD2
v_call: TRBV7-9
cdr3_nt: TGTGCCAGCAGCCCCCCAAGCGGGAGGTCTTACAATGAGCAGTTCTTC
cdr3_aa: CASSPPSGRSYNEQFF

clone_size: many
j_call: TRBJ1-3
d_call: TRBD1
v_call: TRBV11-2
cdr3_nt: TGTGCCAGCAGCTGGGAGGGGGCGCCTGGAAACACCATATATTTT
cdr3_aa: CASSWEGAPGNTIYF

clone_size: NA
j_call: TRBJ2-2
d_call: NA
v_call: TRBV13
cdr3_nt: TGTGCCAGCAGCCCCTTCGCCTGGGGCCAGCCCTTGAACACCGGGGAGCTGTTTTTT
cdr3_aa: CASSPFAWGQPLNTGELFF

clone_size: many
j_call: TRBJ1-1
d_call: NA
v_call: TRBV30
cdr3_nt: TGTGCCTGGAGTGTCTCCAGGGGGAACACTGAAGCTTTCTTT
cdr3_aa: CAWSVSRGNTEAFF

clone_size: few
j_call: TRBJ2-7
d_call: NA
v_call: TRBV29-1
cdr3_nt: TGCAGCGTTGAAACCCCGGGGAGGCCCTACGAGCAGTACTTC
cdr3_aa: CSVETPGRPYEQYF

clone_size: NA
j_call: TRBJ2-2
d_call: TRBD2
v_call: TRBV7-9
cdr3_nt: TGTGCCAGCAGCTTCGGGACTAGCGACACCGGGGAGCTGTTTTTT
cdr3_aa: CASSFGTSDTGELFF

clone_size: many
j_call: TRBJ2-5
d_call: NA
v_call: TRBV20-1
cdr3_nt: TGCAGTGCCCCCGGAGGGGTCGAGACCCAGTACTTC
cdr3_aa: CSAPGGVETQYF

clone_size: many
j_call: TRBJ2-7
d_call: TRBD2
v_call: TRBV20-1
cdr3_nt: TGCAGTGCTATACGGACTAGCTCCCACGAGCAGTACTTC
cdr3_aa: CSAIRTSSHEQYF

clone_size: few
j_call: TRBJ1-4
d_call: TRBD1
v_call: TRBV24-1
cdr3_nt: TGTGCCACCAGTGAGGGGACAGCGGAGAATGAAAAACTGTTTTTT
cdr3_aa: CATSEGTAENEKLFF

clone_size: many
j_call: TRBJ2-7
d_call: TRBD1
v_call: TRBV12-3/TRBV12-4
cdr3_nt: TGTGCCAGCAGTCCAGGGGGTGGGGCCTACGAGCAGTACTTC
cdr3_aa: CASSPGGGAYEQYF